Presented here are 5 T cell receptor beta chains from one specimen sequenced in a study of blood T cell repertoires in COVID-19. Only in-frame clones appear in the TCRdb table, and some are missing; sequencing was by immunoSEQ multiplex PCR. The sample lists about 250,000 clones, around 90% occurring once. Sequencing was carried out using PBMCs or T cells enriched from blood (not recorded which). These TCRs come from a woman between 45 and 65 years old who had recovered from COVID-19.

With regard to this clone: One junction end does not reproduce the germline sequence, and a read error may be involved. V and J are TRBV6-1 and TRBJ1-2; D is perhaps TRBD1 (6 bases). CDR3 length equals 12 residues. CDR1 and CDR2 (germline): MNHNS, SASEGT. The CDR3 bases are TGTGCCAGCCGTGACAGGAACTATGGCTACACCTTC. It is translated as CASRDRNYGYTF.

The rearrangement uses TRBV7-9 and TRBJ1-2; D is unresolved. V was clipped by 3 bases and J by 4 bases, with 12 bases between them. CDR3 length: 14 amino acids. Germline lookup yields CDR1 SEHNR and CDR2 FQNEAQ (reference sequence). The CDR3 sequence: CASSFLEGVYGYTF. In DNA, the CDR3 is TGTGCCAGCAGCTTCCTTGAAGGAGTCTATGGCTACACCTTC. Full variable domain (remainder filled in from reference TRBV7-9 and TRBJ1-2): DTGVSQNPRHKITKRGQNVTFRCDPISEHNRLYWYRQTLGQGPEFLTYFQNEAQLEKSRLLSDRFSAERPKGSFSTLEIQRTEQGDSAMYLCASSFLEGVYGYTFGSGTRLTVV.

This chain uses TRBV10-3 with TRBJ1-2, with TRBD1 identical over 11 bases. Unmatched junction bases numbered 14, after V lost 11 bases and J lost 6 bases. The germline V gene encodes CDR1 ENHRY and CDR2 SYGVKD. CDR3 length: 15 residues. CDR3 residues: CAVWGQGVKEDGYTF. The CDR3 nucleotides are TGTGCCGTTTGGGGACAGGGGGTTAAGGAGGATGGCTACACCTTC.

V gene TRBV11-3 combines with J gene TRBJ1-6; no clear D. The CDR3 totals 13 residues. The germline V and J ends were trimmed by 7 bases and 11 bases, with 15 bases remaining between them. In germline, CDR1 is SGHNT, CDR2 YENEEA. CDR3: CASTKDCRAPLHF. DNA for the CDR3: TGTGCCAGCACCAAGGACTGCCGTGCACCCCTCCACTTT.

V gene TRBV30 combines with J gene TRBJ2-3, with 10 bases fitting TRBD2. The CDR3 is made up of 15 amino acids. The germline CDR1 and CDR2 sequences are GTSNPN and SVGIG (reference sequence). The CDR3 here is CATEVLAGVFDTQYF. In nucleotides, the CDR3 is TGTGCGACGGAGGTGCTAGCGGGAGTTTTCGATACGCAGTATTTT.